The 4 T cell receptor beta chains below all came from one sample that was sequenced in a study of shared clonotypes between healthy human individuals. The assay was immunoSEQ multiplex PCR, and TCRdb's table has in-frame clones only and misses some. The sample holds 400,000 to 500,000 clones, 76% seen once. Sequencing was performed on PBMCs. These receptors originate from a woman aged 40 to 50 in good health. Some clones in this sample may be carry-over from other donors' samples.

In its sample, this clone was seen a few times. CDR3 sequence: CASMGVGQPQHF. The CDR3 coding sequence is TGTGCCAGCATGGGAGTTGGTCAGCCCCAGCATTTT. This chain uses TRBV27 with TRBJ1-5; D uncertain. Trimming cost V 7 bases and J 6 bases, with 10 bases left between them. Germline V CDR1 and CDR2: MNHEY, SMNVEV (reference sequence). This CDR3 has 12 amino acids.

This clone was picked up a small number of times. This chain connects TRBV6-1 to TRBJ2-7; 8 bases agree with TRBD2. The CDR3 sequence is 15 residues long. V shed 2 bases and J 4 bases; nucleotides not matched to a gene: 7. From germline, CDR1 is MNHNS and CDR2 SASEGT. CDR3 nucleotide sequence: TGTGCCAGCAGTGAACGAGCGGGAGCATGGTACGAGCAGTACTTC. This gives the protein CASSERAGAWYEQYF.

V and J are TRBV5-1 and TRBJ1-3; D gene uncertain. The CDR3 extends over 14 amino acids. Germline CDR1 and CDR2: SGHRS and YFSETQ. Trimming shortened V by 1 base and J by 0 bases, and 5 bases separated the two germline ends. CDR3 in DNA: TGCGCCAGCAGCTTGACAGCCTCTGGAAACACCATATATTTT. It is translated as CASSLTASGNTIYF.

This clone appeared a single time. The rearrangement uses TRBV5-1 and TRBJ2-3; TRBD2 aligns across 9 bases. V was clipped by 0 bases and J by 4 bases; unmatched bases: 6. The germline CDR1 and CDR2 sequences are SGHRS and YFSETQ. The CDR3 has 16 amino acids. CDR3 nucleotide sequence: TGCGCCAGCAGCTTGGATGGTAGCGGGAGAGCAGATACGCAGTATTTT. Amino acids: CASSLDGSGRADTQYF.